The sequence of this TCR beta chain was determined in a study of Ad26.COV2.S vaccination and SARS-CoV-2 variants. Data came from immunoSEQ multiplex PCR; TCRdb stores just in-frame clones and leaves some out. The sample includes 200,000 to 300,000 clones, 70% to 90% of them seen just once. The treatment denotes: roughly 20 received Ad26.COV2.S at low or high dose, single or two shots; roughly five received placebo; per-sample allocation not given. At day 63 after the first vaccine or placebo injection, samples were drawn. The germline gives CDR1 SGHTA, CDR2 FQGNSA. The CDR3 is made up of 17 amino acids. The germline V and J ends were trimmed by 2 bases and 0 bases, with 11 bases remaining between them.

The receptor's source is a person aged 18-65 years who received the Ad26.COV2.S COVID-19 vaccine or a placebo. V is TRBV7-2 and J is TRBJ1-6; D uncertain. This specimen was peripheral blood, taken in a trial of Ad26.COV2.S vaccine versus placebo. The CDR3 nucleotides are TGTGCCAGCAGCTTATCACAGTTTAGCTCCTATAATTCACCCCTCCACTTT. It is translated as CASSLSQFSSYNSPLHF.